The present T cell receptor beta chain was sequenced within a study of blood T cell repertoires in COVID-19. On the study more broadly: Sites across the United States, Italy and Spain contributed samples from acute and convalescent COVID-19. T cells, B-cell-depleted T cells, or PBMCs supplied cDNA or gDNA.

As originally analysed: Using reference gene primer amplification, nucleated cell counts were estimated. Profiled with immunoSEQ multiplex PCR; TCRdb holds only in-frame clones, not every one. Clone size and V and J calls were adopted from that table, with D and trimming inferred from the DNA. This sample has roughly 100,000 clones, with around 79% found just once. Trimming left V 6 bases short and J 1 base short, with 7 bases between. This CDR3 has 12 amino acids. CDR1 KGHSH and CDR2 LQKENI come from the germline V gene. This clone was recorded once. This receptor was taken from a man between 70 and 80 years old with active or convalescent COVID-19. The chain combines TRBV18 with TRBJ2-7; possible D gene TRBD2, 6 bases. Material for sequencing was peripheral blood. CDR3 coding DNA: TGTGCCAGCTCGGGGGGATCCTACGAGCAGTACTTC. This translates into CASSGGSYEQYF.